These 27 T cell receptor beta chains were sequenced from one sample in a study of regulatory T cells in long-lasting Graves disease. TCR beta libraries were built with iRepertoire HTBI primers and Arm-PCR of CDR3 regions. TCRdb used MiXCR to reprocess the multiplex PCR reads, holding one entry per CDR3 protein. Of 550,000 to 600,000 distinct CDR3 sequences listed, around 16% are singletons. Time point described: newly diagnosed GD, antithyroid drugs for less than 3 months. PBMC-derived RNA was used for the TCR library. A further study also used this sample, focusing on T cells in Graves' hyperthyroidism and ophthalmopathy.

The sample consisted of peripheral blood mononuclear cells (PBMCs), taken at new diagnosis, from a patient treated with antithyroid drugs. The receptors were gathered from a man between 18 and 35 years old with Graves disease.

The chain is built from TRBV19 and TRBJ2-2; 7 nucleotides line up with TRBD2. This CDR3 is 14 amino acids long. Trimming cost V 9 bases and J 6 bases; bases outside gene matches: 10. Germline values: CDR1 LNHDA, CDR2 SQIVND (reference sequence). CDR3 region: CASAGVFYAGELFF. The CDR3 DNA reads TGTGCCAGCGCGGGAGTTTTCTACGCCGGGGAGCTGTTTTTT.

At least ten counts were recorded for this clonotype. CDR3 sequence (DNA): TGTGCCATCAAAGCTGAGGAGACCCAGTACTTC. Translated: CAIKAEETQYF. The gene calls are TRBV10-3 and TRBJ2-5; D remains ambiguous. The CDR3 is made up of 11 amino acids. CDR1 is ENHRY, CDR2 SYGVKD, per germline. V shed 7 bases and J shed 5 bases, with 8 bases lying between them.

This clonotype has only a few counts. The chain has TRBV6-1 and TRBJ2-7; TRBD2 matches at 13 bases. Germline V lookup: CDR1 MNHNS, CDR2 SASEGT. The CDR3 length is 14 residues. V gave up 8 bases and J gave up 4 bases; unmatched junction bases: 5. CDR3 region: CASPSTSGRYEQYF. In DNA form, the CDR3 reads TGTGCCAGCCCCTCGACTAGCGGGAGGTACGAGCAGTACTTC.

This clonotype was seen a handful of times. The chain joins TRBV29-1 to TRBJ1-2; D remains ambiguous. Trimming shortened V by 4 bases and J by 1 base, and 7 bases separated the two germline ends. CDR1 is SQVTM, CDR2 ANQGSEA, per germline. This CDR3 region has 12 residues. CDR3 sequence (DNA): TGCAGCGTTGTGAGAGATAACTATGGCTACACCTTC. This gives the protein CSVVRDNYGYTF.

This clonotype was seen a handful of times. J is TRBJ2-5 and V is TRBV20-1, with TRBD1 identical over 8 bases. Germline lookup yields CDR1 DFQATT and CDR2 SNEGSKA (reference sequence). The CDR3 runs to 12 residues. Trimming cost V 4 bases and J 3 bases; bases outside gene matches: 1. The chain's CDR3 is CSAMTGEETQYF. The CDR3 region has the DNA TGCAGTGCTATGACAGGGGAAGAGACCCAGTACTTC.

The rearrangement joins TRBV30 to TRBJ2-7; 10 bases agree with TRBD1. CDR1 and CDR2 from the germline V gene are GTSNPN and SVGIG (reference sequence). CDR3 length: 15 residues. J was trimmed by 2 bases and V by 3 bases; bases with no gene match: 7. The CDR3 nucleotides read TGTGCCTGGAGAGGACCCGGACAGGGGGCCTACGAGCAGTACTTC. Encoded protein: CAWRGPGQGAYEQYF.

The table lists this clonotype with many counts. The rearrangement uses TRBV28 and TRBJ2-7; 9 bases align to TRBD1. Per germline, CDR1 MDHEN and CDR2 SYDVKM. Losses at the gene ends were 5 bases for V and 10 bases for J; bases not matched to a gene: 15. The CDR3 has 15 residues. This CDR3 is CASSPPGQGAIQQYF. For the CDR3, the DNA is TGTGCCAGCAGTCCACCGGGACAGGGAGCTATTCAACAGTACTTC.

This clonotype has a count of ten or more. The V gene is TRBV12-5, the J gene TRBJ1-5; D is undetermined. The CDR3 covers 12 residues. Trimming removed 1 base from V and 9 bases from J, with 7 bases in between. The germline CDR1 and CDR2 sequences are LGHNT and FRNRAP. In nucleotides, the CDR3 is TGTGCTAGTGGTTTGGGACCATCGCCCCAGCATTTT. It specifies CASGLGPSPQHF.

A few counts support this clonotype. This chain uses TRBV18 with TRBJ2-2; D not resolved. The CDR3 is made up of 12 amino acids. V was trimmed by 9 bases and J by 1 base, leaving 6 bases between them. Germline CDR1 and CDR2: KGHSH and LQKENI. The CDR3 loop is CASGENTGELFF. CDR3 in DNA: TGTGCCAGTGGTGAGAACACCGGGGAGCTGTTTTTT. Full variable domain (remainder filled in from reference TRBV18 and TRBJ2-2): NAGVMQNPRHLVRRRGQEARLRCSPMKGHSHVYWYRQLPEEGLKFMVYLQKENIIDESGMPKERFSAEFPKEGPSILRIQQVVRGDSAAYFCASGENTGELFFGEGSRLTVL.

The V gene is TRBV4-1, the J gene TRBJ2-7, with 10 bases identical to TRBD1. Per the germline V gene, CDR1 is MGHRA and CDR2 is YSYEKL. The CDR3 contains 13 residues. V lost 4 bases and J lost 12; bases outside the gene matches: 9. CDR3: CASSRPGQGVPYF. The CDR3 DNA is TGCGCCAGCAGCCGCCCCGGACAGGGGGTTCCGTACTTC.

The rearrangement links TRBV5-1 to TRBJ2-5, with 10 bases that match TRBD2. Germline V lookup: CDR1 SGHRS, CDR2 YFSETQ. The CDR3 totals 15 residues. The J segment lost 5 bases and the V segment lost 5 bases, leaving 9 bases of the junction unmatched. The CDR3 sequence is CASRRAGGPYETQYF. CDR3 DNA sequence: TGCGCCAGCAGAAGAGCGGGAGGGCCCTATGAGACCCAGTACTTC.

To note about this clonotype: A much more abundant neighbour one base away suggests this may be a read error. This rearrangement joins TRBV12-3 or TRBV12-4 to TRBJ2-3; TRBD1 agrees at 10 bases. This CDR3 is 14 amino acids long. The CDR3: CASGFGTGEDTQYF. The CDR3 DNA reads TGTGCCAGCGGTTTCGGGACAGGGGAAGATACGCAGTATTTT.

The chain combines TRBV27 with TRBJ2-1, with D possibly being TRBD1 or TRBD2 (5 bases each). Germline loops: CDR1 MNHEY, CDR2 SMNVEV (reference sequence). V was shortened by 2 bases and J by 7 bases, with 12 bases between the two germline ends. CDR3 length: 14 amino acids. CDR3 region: CASSLEGSWNEQFF. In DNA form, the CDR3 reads TGTGCCAGCAGTTTAGAGGGGAGCTGGAATGAGCAGTTCTTC.

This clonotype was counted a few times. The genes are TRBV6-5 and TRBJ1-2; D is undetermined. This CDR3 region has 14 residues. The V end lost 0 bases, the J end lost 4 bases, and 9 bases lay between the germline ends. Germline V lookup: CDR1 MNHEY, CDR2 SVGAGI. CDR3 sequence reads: CASSYSVVAYGYTF. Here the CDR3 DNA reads TGTGCCAGCAGTTACTCGGTCGTAGCCTATGGCTACACCTTC.

The CDR3 coding sequence is TGCAGTGCCGAGGAAACAGGCCTCTACGAGCAGTACTTC. Its translation: CSAEETGLYEQYF. The genes are TRBV20-1 and TRBJ2-7, with TRBD1 as a possible D gene (5 bases). Trimming stripped 6 bases from V and 3 bases from J, with 15 bases between. This CDR3 has 13 amino acids. Germline CDR1 DFQATT, CDR2 SNEGSKA (reference sequence).

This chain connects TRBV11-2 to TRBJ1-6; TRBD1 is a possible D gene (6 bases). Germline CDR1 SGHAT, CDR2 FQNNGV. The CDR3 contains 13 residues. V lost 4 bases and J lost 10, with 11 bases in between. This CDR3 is CASSSVGGSPLHF. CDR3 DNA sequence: TGTGCCAGCAGCTCCGTAGGGGGATCACCCCTCCACTTT.

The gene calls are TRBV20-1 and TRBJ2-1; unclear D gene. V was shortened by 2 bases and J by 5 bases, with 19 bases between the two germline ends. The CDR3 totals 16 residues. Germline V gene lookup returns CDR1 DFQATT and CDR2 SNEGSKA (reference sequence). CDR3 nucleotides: TGCAGTGCTAGACTCGACAAAGTGGGGATAAACAATGAGCAGTTCTTC. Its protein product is CSARLDKVGINNEQFF.

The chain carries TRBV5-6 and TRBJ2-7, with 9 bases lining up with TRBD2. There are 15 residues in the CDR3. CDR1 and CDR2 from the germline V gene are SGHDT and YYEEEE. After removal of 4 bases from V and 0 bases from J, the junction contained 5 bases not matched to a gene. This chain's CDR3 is CASSVGLASSYEQYF. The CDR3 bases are TGTGCCAGCAGCGTGGGACTAGCCTCCTCCTACGAGCAGTACTTC.

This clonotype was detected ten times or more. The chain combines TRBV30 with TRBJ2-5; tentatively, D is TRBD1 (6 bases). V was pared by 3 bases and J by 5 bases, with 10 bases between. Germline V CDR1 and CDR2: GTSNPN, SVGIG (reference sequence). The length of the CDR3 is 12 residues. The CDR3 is CAWRQGLETQYF. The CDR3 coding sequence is TGTGCCTGGAGGCAGGGGCTGGAGACCCAGTACTTC.

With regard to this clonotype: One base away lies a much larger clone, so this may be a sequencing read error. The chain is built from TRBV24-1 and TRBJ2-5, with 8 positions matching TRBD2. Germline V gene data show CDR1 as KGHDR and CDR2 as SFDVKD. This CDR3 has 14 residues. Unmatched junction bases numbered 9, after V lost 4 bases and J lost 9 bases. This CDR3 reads CATSDGRGGEAQYF. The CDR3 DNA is TGTGCCACCAGTGACGGGAGGGGCGGCGAGGCCCAGTACTTC.

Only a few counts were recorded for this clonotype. The CDR3 DNA reads TGTGCCAGCAGCCCATCCCTAGCGGGAGCCCACACAGATACGCAGTATTTT. It translates to CASSPSLAGAHTDTQYF. The chain recombines TRBV3-1 with TRBJ2-3; 10 bases map to TRBD2. After removal of 4 bases from V and 2 bases from J, the junction contained 9 bases not matched to a gene. The CDR3 has 17 amino acids. Germline lookup yields CDR1 LGHDT and CDR2 YNNKEL (reference sequence).

The DNA of the CDR3 is TGTGCCAGCAGGCATTTTAGCGGGATAAGCTTTGGCGGGGAGCTGTTTTTT. Translated: CASRHFSGISFGGELFF. The rearrangement links TRBV27 to TRBJ2-2, with 8 bases lining up with TRBD2. In germline, CDR1 is MNHEY, CDR2 SMNVEV (reference sequence). Unmatched junction bases numbered 16, after V lost 6 bases and J lost 7 bases. The CDR3 extends over 17 amino acids.

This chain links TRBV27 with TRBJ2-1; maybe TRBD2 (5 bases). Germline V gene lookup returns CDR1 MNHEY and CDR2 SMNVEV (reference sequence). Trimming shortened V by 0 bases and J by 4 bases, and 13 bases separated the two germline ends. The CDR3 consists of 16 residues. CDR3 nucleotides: TGTGCCAGCAGTTTATCGATAAGTTCGGGATACAATGAGCAGTTCTTC. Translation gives CASSLSISSGYNEQFF.

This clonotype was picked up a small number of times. CDR3 coding DNA: TGTGCCAGCAGTCCCCTCTACCGGGACAGGATTCAGTACTTC. Translating gives CASSPLYRDRIQYF. The chain recombines TRBV27 with TRBJ2-4; 8 bases align to TRBD1. CDR3 length: 14 amino acids. Germline CDR1 MNHEY, CDR2 SMNVEV (reference sequence). J was trimmed by 10 bases and V by 5 bases; bases with no gene match: 10.

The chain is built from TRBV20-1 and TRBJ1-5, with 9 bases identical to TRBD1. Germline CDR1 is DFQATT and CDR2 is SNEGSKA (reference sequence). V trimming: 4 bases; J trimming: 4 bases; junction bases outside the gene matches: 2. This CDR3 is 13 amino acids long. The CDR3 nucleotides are TGCAGTGCTAAGACAGGGGGTAATCAGCCCCAGCATTTT. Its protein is CSAKTGGNQPQHF.

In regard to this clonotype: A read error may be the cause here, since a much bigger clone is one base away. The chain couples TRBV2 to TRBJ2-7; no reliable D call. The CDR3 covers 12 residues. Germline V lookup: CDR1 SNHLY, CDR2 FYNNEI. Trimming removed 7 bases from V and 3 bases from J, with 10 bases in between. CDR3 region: CASNDTLYEQYF. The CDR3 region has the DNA TGTGCCAGCAATGACACGCTCTACGAGCAGTACTTC.

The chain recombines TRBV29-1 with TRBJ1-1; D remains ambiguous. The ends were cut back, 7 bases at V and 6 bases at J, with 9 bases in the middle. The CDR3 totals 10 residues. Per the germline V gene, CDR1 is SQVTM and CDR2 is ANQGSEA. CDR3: CSARHSEAFF. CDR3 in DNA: TGCAGCGCCCGTCATTCTGAAGCTTTCTTT.